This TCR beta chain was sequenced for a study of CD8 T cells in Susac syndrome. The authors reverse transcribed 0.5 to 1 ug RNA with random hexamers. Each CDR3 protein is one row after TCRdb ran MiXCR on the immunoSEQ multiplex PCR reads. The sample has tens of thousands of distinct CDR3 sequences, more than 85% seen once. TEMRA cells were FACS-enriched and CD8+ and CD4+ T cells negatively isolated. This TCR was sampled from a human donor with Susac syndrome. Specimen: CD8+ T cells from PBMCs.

CDR3 residues: CASSLGPAGNEQFF. The CDR3 nucleotides are TGCGCCAGCAGCTTGGGACCAGCTGGAAATGAGCAGTTCTTC. This chain links TRBV5-1 with TRBJ2-1; D is unresolved. Per germline, CDR1 SGHRS and CDR2 YFSETQ. Trimming left V 0 bases short and J 7 bases short, with 11 bases between. The CDR3 runs to 14 residues.